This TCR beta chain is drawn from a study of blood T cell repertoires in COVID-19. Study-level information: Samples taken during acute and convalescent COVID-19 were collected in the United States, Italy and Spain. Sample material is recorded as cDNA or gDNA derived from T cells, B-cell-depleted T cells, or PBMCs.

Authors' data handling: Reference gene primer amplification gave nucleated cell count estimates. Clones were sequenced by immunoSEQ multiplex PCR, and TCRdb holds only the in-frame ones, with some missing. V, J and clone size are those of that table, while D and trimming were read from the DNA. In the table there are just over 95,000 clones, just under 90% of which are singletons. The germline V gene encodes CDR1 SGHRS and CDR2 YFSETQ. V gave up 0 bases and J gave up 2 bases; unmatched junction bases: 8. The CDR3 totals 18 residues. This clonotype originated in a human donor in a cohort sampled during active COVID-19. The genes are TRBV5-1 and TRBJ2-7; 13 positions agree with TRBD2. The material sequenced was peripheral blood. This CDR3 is CASSLGLAGGLIPYEQYF. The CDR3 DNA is TGCGCCAGCAGCTTGGGACTAGCGGGGGGACTGATTCCCTACGAGCAGTACTTC. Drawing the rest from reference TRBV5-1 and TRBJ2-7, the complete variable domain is KAGVTQTPRYLIKTRGQQVTLSCSPISGHRSVSWYQQTPGQGLQFLFEYFSETQRNKGNFPGRFSGRQFSNSRSEMNVSTLELGDSALYLCASSLGLAGGLIPYEQYFGPGTRLTVT.